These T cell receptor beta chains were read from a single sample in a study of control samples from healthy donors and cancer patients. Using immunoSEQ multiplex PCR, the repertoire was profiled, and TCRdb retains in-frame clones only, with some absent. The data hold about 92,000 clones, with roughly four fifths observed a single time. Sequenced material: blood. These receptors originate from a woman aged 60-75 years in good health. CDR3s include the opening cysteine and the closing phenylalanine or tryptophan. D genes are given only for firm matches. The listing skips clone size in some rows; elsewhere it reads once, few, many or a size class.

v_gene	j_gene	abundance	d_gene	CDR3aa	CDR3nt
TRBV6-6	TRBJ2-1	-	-	CASSYGTSYNEQFF	TGTGCCAGCAGTTACGGGACCTCCTACAATGAGCAGTTCTTC
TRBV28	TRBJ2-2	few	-	CASSSDLRFGELFF	TGTGCCAGCAGTTCCGATCTCAGATTCGGGGAGCTGTTTTTT
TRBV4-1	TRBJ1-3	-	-	CASSRGAAGNTIYF	TGCGCCAGCAGCCGCGGGGCAGCTGGAAACACCATATATTTT
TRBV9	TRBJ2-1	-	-	CASSVAGTAYNEQFF	TGTGCCAGCAGCGTAGCTGGGACTGCCTACAATGAGCAGTTCTTC
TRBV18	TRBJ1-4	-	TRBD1	CASSPLAGTGNEKLFF	TGTGCCAGCTCACCCCTGGCAGGGACAGGGAATGAAAAACTGTTTTTT
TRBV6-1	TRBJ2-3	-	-	CASSKAIPPDTQYF	TGTGCCAGCAGTAAAGCGATCCCCCCAGATACGCAGTATTTT
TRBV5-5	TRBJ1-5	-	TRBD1	CASSPTGGNQPQHF	TGTGCCAGCAGCCCCACAGGGGGCAATCAGCCCCAGCATTTT
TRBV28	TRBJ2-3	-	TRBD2	CASKITGTRFLDTQYF	TGTGCCAGCAAAATCACCGGGACTAGGTTTCTAGATACGCAGTATTTT
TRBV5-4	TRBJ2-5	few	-	CASSPDGETQYF	TGTGCCAGCAGCCCCGACGGTGAGACCCAGTACTTC
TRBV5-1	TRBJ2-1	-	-	CASSPGDSKGGQFF	TGCGCCAGCAGCCCAGGGGACTCCAAAGGGGGGCAGTTCTTC
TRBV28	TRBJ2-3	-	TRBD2	CASSPLTSGRVNTQYF	TGTGCCAGCAGTCCTCTGACTAGCGGGAGGGTAAATACGCAGTATTTT
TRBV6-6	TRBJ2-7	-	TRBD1	CASSYSTGAYEQYF	TGTGCCAGCAGTTACTCGACAGGGGCCTACGAGCAGTACTTC
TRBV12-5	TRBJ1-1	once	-	CASGFLGNTEAFF	TGTGCTAGTGGTTTCTTGGGGAACACTGAAGCTTTCTTT
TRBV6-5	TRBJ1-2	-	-	CASRIGHFGGYTF	TGTGCCAGCAGGATAGGACACTTCGGAGGCTACACCTTC
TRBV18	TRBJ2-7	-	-	CASSLAGPTTPHEQYF	TGTGCCAGCTCACTCGCCGGCCCAACAACCCCCCACGAGCAGTACTTC
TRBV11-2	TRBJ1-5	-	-	CASSLDPRGNQPQHF	TGTGCCAGCAGCTTAGATCCCAGGGGCAATCAGCCCCAGCATTTT
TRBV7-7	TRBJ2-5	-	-	CASSFTGFRETQYF	TGTGCTAGCAGCTTTACAGGGTTTCGAGAGACCCAGTACTTC
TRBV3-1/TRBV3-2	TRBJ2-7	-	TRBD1	CASSQRQGSYEQYF	TGTGCCAGCAGCCAGCGACAGGGGAGCTACGAGCAGTACTTC